Below, 20 T cell receptor beta chains from the same sample are listed, as sequenced in a study of shared clonotypes between healthy human individuals (TCRdb year 2020). Library construction relied on the immunoSEQ multiplex PCR assay. In its TCRdb copy, this immuneACCESS table keeps in-frame sequences only and misses some clones. Where compared with another copy, unresolved V genes explain less than half of these, and the others have no known cause. The sample includes some 470,000 clones, with over 65% observed a single time. The ten most abundant clones make up around 13% of the sample. Sequencing input: PBMCs. The receptors were sampled from a middle-aged woman in good health. Some clones in this sample may be carry-over from other donors' samples.

The gene calls are TRBV28 and TRBJ1-3; 10 positions agree with TRBD1. Per germline, CDR1 MDHEN and CDR2 SYDVKM. The CDR3 extends over 16 amino acids. Trimming removed 7 bases from V and 1 base from J; junction bases left unmatched: 7. This CDR3 reads CASIPGGQGSGNTIYF. The CDR3 nucleotides are TGTGCCAGCATCCCTGGGGGACAGGGGTCTGGAAACACCATATATTTT.

The CDR3 DNA sequence: TGCGCCAGCAGCTTGGATGGGGCATCGAGCAATCAGCCCCAGCATTTT. It translates to CASSLDGASSNQPQHF. This sequence joins TRBV5-1 and TRBJ1-5, with a weak D call TRBD1 (5 bases). Germline lookup yields CDR1 SGHRS and CDR2 YFSETQ. The CDR3 loop spans 16 amino acids. V shed 0 bases and J shed 1 base, with 11 bases lying between them.

The CDR3 DNA reads as TGTGCCAGCAGCTTACCCCGTAGCGGGAGTAGGGACAATGAGCAGTTCTTC. Translation gives CASSLPRSGSRDNEQFF. The V gene is TRBV7-9, the J gene TRBJ2-1; 9 nucleotides line up with TRBD2. This CDR3 has 17 amino acids. Trimming cost V 2 bases and J 5 bases; bases outside gene matches: 10. The germline V gene has CDR1 SEHNR and CDR2 FQNEAQ (reference sequence).

The chain couples TRBV2 to TRBJ1-6, with D unclear. The CDR3 spans 11 residues. Trimming pared 4 bases from V and 8 bases from J, leaving 3 bases between. Germline CDR1 is SNHLY and CDR2 is FYNNEI. CDR3 sequence reads: CASSAHSPLHF. The CDR3 DNA sequence: TGTGCCAGCAGTGCCCATTCACCCCTCCACTTT.

This clone was detected only once. The rearrangement joins TRBV5-4 to TRBJ2-2, with 10 bases aligning to TRBD1. Germline loops: CDR1 SGHNT, CDR2 YYREEE (reference sequence). The CDR3 spans 17 residues. V shed 2 bases and J 3 bases; nucleotides not matched to a gene: 7. CDR3 protein: CASSLPTGGAYTGELFF. The CDR3, as DNA: TGTGCCAGCAGCTTACCGACAGGGGGCGCGTACACCGGGGAGCTGTTTTTT.

Concerning this clone: No DNA is shown, since the ends of the CDR3 on it are uncertain; the CDR3 is the one TCRdb lists. CDR3 residues: CASSPRSTARRAGELFF. The rearrangement joins TRBV7-8 to TRBJ2-2; TRBD2 is the table's D call, not checked against the DNA. The CDR3 contains 17 residues when both ends are counted. In germline, CDR1 is SGHVS, CDR2 FQNEAQ.

The chain combines TRBV27 with TRBJ2-1; maybe TRBD2 (7 bases). V was cut by 5 bases and J by 9 bases, with 23 bases left in between. Germline CDR1 MNHEY, CDR2 SMNVEV (reference sequence). The CDR3 totals 16 residues. For the CDR3, the DNA is TGTGCCAGCAGTGGGGGGGGCGGGAGAGGCACCGGTGAGCAGTTCTTC. This translates into CASSGGGGRGTGEQFF.

This clone has more than one count but fewer than ten. The chain uses TRBV6-5 and TRBJ1-5, with D perhaps TRBD1 (6 bases). CDR1 is MNHEY, CDR2 SVGAGI, per germline. This CDR3 is 13 amino acids long. Trimming removed 10 bases at V and 3 bases at J, with 13 bases between. The DNA of the CDR3 is TGTGCCATCAGCCGGGACAACAATCAGCCCCAGCATTTT. This codes for CAISRDNNQPQHF.

Comments on this clone: It is likely a read error: a sequence one base away is far more abundant. The chain uses TRBV28 and TRBJ2-1; 7 bases map to TRBD1. This CDR3 spans 13 amino acids. The V gene's germline CDR1 is MDHEN and CDR2 SYDVKM. The CDR3 loop reads CASSRHRGSERFF. DNA of the CDR3: TGTGCCAGCAGTCGCCACAGGGGCAGTGAGCGGTTCTTC.

On this clone: A far larger clone is only one base removed, so a read error is likely. The same CDR3 also results from other DNA sequences found in this sample. V gene TRBV28 combines with J gene TRBJ2-7; D unresolved. CDR1 is MDHEN, CDR2 SYDVKM, per germline. The length of the CDR3 is 11 residues. V shed 5 bases and J shed 0 bases, with 2 bases lying between them. CDR3 in amino acids: CASSDSYEQYF. CDR3 nucleotide sequence: TGTGCCAGCAGTGACTCCTACGAGCAGTACTTC. The full variable domain, with the rest looked up from reference TRBV28 and TRBJ2-7, is DVKVTQSSRYLVKRTGEKVFLECVQDMDHENMFWYRQDPGLGLRLIYFSYDVKMKEKGDIPEGYSVSREKKERFSLILESASTNQTSMYLCASSDSYEQYFGPGTRLTVT.

The gene calls are TRBV28 and TRBJ1-1; D might be TRBD1 (5 bases). Germline CDR1 MDHEN, CDR2 SYDVKM. Trimming stripped 6 bases from V and 3 bases from J, with 14 bases between. This CDR3 spans 14 amino acids. The CDR3 is CASRPREMDTEAFF. DNA for the CDR3: TGTGCCAGCAGGCCCAGGGAAATGGACACTGAAGCTTTCTTT.

This chain joins TRBV4-2 and TRBJ2-7; 11 bases are shared with TRBD1. CDR1 LGHNA and CDR2 YNFKEQ come from the germline V gene. The V gene end was trimmed by 5 bases and the J gene end by 0 bases; junction bases not matched to a gene: 3. The CDR3 is 15 amino acids. In DNA form, the CDR3 reads TGTGCCAGCAGCATAGGGACAGGGGGCTCCTACGAGCAGTACTTC. Translating it yields CASSIGTGGSYEQYF.

The genes are TRBV28 and TRBJ1-4; a weak D match, TRBD1 (5 bases). CDR3 length: 14 residues. CDR1 MDHEN and CDR2 SYDVKM come from the germline V gene. The V end lost 6 bases, the J end lost 3 bases, and 11 bases lay between the germline ends. The CDR3 coding sequence is TGTGCCAGCAGGCCCGGGGGAGCTAATGAAAAACTGTTTTTT. Residues: CASRPGGANEKLFF.

The J gene is TRBJ1-2, the V gene TRBV28; D ambiguous. Per germline, CDR1 MDHEN and CDR2 SYDVKM. The CDR3 length is 14 residues. V was shortened by 6 bases and J by 4 bases, with 15 bases between the two germline ends. The CDR3 protein is CASSPPGRVYGYTF. The CDR3 region has the DNA TGTGCCAGCAGCCCACCCGGGAGAGTCTATGGCTACACCTTC.

This clone was seen more than once but under ten times. This chain connects TRBV25-1 to TRBJ2-5, with D possibly called TRBD1 or TRBD2 (5 bases each). There are 12 residues in the CDR3. V lost 6 bases to trimming and J lost 5 bases, with 10 bases between them. Germline-derived CDR1 and CDR2 are MGHDK and SYGVNS. The CDR3, as DNA: TGTGCCAGCAGGGGGGTTGGGGAGACCCAGTACTTC. Amino acid sequence: CASRGVGETQYF.

The chain links TRBV6-1 to TRBJ2-7; 7 bases fit TRBD1. After removal of 5 bases from V and 3 bases from J, the junction contained 10 bases not matched to a gene. Germline V gene data show CDR1 as MNHNS and CDR2 as SASEGT. CDR3 length: 15 residues. The CDR3 nucleotides read TGTGCCAGCAGTATCCGGGACAGCTCCCTCTACGAGCAGTACTTC. Its protein product is CASSIRDSSLYEQYF.

This clone was seen a few times. The chain links TRBV15 to TRBJ2-6; D remains unclear. The CDR3 contains 16 residues. The germline V gene has CDR1 LNHNV and CDR2 YYDKDF (reference sequence). The V end was cut by 2 bases, the J end by 1 base, with 9 bases between. Written as DNA, the CDR3 is TGTGCCACCAGCAGAAGGAAGGAGTCTGGGGCCAACGTCCTGACTTTC. Encoded protein: CATSRRKESGANVLTF. Full variable domain (remainder filled in from reference TRBV15 and TRBJ2-6): DAMVIQNPRYQVTQFGKPVTLSCSQTLNHNVMYWYQQKSSQAPKLLFHYYDKDFNNEADTPDNFQSRRPNTSFCFLDIRSPGLGDTAMYLCATSRRKESGANVLTFGAGSRLTVL.

V gene TRBV19 combines with J gene TRBJ1-2; 9 bases fit TRBD1. This CDR3 is 13 amino acids long. V trimming: 6 bases; J trimming: 7 bases; junction bases outside the gene matches: 6. The germline gives CDR1 LNHDA, CDR2 SQIVND (reference sequence). Here the CDR3 reads CASSGQGTSGYTF. The CDR3 DNA follows: TGTGCCAGTAGCGGACAGGGGACGAGTGGCTACACCTTC.

The gene calls are TRBV18 and TRBJ2-1, with D maybe TRBD2 (5 bases). V dropped 2 bases and J dropped 9 bases, with 11 bases sitting between them. The CDR3 runs 13 residues. Germline V CDR1 and CDR2: KGHSH, LQKENI. CDR3 sequence: CASSPGSILEQFF. CDR3 nucleotide sequence: TGTGCCAGCTCACCAGGGAGTATTCTTGAGCAGTTCTTC.

With respect to this clone: At the DNA level, this CDR3 is encoded by other sequences in the same sample as well. This chain connects TRBV5-1 to TRBJ2-2; D tentatively reads TRBD1 or TRBD2 (5 bases each). The CDR3 has 15 residues. The germline V gene encodes CDR1 SGHRS and CDR2 YFSETQ. V was clipped by 0 bases and J by 4 bases, with 10 bases between them. CDR3 protein: CASSLGGAGTGELFF. In DNA, the CDR3 is TGCGCCAGCAGCTTGGGAGGGGCCGGCACCGGGGAGCTGTTTTTT.